The 28 T cell receptor beta chains below all came from one sample that was sequenced in a study of OX40 agonist ivuxolimab in advanced cancers. Only in-frame clones appear in the TCRdb table, and some are missing; sequencing was by immunoSEQ multiplex PCR. The sample gives some 83,000 clones, about 88% of which show up once; approximately 7% is in the top ten. This sample comprised CD4+ or CD8+ T cells sorted from blood, obtained in a trial of the OX40 agonist ivuxolimab. Receptors originate from an adult with an advanced solid tumor such as melanoma, head and neck, liver or kidney cancer.

This chain uses TRBV2 with TRBJ2-3, with TRBD2 identical over 14 bases. This CDR3 region has 17 residues. The V segment lost 3 bases and the J segment 6 bases; nucleotides outside the gene matches: 8. Germline V gives CDR1 SNHLY, CDR2 FYNNEI. CDR3 residues: CASSEGPRTSGRDTQYF. The CDR3 nucleotides are TGTGCCAGCAGTGAGGGCCCCAGGACTAGCGGGAGGGATACGCAGTATTTT. The whole variable domain, filled in from reference TRBV2 and TRBJ2-3, reads EPEVTQTPSHQVTQMGQEVILRCVPISNHLYFYWYRQILGQKVEFLVSFYNNEISEKSEIFDDQFSVERPDGSNFTLKIRSTKLEDSAMYFCASSEGPRTSGRDTQYFGPGTRLTVL.

The rearrangement uses TRBV11-2 and TRBJ1-2; D is undetermined. V was trimmed by 1 base and J by 8 bases, leaving 11 bases between them. The germline gives CDR1 SGHAT, CDR2 FQNNGV. This CDR3 has 13 residues. The CDR3 loop reads CASSLGRGSGYTF. DNA for the CDR3: TGTGCCAGCAGCTTAGGCCGAGGGAGCGGCTACACCTTC.

This clone has a single count. This sequence joins TRBV27 and TRBJ2-1; D uncertain. From germline, CDR1 is MNHEY and CDR2 SMNVEV (reference sequence). CDR3 length: 12 amino acids. Trimming removed 5 bases at V and 4 bases at J, with 6 bases between. The CDR3 region has the DNA TGTGCCAGCAGTGGGGATTACAATGAGCAGTTCTTC. Residues: CASSGDYNEQFF.

This clone is a singleton in its sample. This chain connects TRBV11-3 to TRBJ2-5; unclear D gene. TRBJ2-7 explains the end of the DNA better; the J call may be wrong. This CDR3 comprises 13 residues. The germline V gene encodes CDR1 SGHNT and CDR2 YENEEA. The CDR3 sequence is CASSLSGTYEQYF. In nucleotides, the CDR3 is TGTGCCAGCAGCTTATCCGGAACCTACGAGCAGTACTTC.

The count of this clone is one. The gene calls are TRBV4-3 and TRBJ1-2; 7 bases fit TRBD1. The CDR3 runs 15 residues. The germline gives CDR1 LGHNA, CDR2 YSLEER. V lost 0 bases, J lost 4 bases, and 5 bases stayed unmatched. The CDR3 spells CASSQDRGGGYGYTF. The CDR3 DNA sequence: TGCGCCAGCAGCCAAGATAGAGGGGGCGGCTATGGCTACACCTTC.

V and J are TRBV7-6 and TRBJ1-1; D gene uncertain. Per germline, CDR1 SGHVS and CDR2 FNYEAQ. The CDR3 sequence is 13 residues long. Trimming pared 1 base from V and 7 bases from J, leaving 10 bases between. CDR3 loop: CASSLGTGFEAFF. The CDR3 nucleotides read TGTGCCAGCAGCTTAGGGACGGGTTTTGAAGCTTTCTTT.

This chain joins TRBV4-1 and TRBJ2-3; D unclear. Looked up from germline, CDR1 is MGHRA and CDR2 is YSYEKL. The CDR3 length is 14 residues. V gave up 0 bases and J gave up 4 bases, with 8 bases separating them. The DNA for the CDR3 is TGCGCCAGCAGCCAAGAGTTCGAGGCAGATACGCAGTATTTT. Translation: CASSQEFEADTQYF.

CDR3 sequence (DNA): TGTGCCAGCAGTGAAACTTGGACAGGGGGCATCGATGGCTACACCTTC. Translation gives CASSETWTGGIDGYTF. V is TRBV2 and J is TRBJ1-2; 11 positions agree with TRBD1. This CDR3 has 16 amino acids. Per the germline V gene, CDR1 is SNHLY and CDR2 is FYNNEI. Unmatched junction bases numbered 8, after V lost 2 bases and J lost 6 bases.

This clone was recorded a few times. The chain carries TRBV2 and TRBJ1-2, with 9 bases that match TRBD1. V was pared by 7 bases and J by 4 bases, with 10 bases of the junction left unmatched. The CDR3 is 15 amino acids. Germline CDR1 reads SNHLY; CDR2 reads FYNNEI. CDR3 residues: CASNRGGQGTYGYTF. CDR3 nucleotide sequence: TGTGCCAGCAACAGGGGGGGACAGGGCACCTATGGCTACACCTTC.

This chain uses TRBV18 with TRBJ1-1; D might be TRBD1 (5 bases). Deletions cut 3 bases from V and 4 bases from J, with 15 bases between. CDR3 length: 15 residues. Per the germline V gene, CDR1 is KGHSH and CDR2 is LQKENI. The CDR3: CASSPMSGKRTEAFF. The CDR3 DNA reads as TGTGCCAGCTCACCGATGTCAGGGAAGCGCACTGAAGCTTTCTTT. Full variable domain (remainder filled in from reference TRBV18 and TRBJ1-1): NAGVMQNPRHLVRRRGQEARLRCSPMKGHSHVYWYRQLPEEGLKFMVYLQKENIIDESGMPKERFSAEFPKEGPSILRIQQVVRGDSAAYFCASSPMSGKRTEAFFGQGTRLTVV.

This clone appeared once. The V call is TRBV27, the J call TRBJ2-1; 11 bases fit TRBD2. V dropped 6 bases and J dropped 10; count of bases not matched to a gene: 11. Germline CDR1 MNHEY, CDR2 SMNVEV (reference sequence). The CDR3 extends over 15 amino acids. CDR3 bases: TGTGCCAGCAGCGCTCCGGGACTAGCGGTCCCAGAGCAGTTCTTC. This codes for CASSAPGLAVPEQFF.

The V gene is TRBV6-5, the J gene TRBJ1-5; 9 bases are a match to TRBD1. V lost 4 bases and J lost 3; bases outside the gene matches: 4. CDR1 and CDR2 (germline): MNHEY, SVGAGI. The CDR3 totals 15 residues. This chain's CDR3 is CASSSRDRVNQPQHF. CDR3 nucleotide sequence: TGTGCCAGCAGTTCCCGGGACAGGGTCAATCAGCCCCAGCATTTT.

The chain couples TRBV7-2 to TRBJ1-1, with a possible D match to TRBD1 (6 bases). The CDR3 has 14 residues. V lost 6 bases, J lost 9 bases, and 20 bases lay in between. The V gene's germline CDR1 is SGHTA and CDR2 FQGNSA. The CDR3 region has the DNA TGTGCCAGCAGTTCCGGCCAGGGGCAGAAAAAAGCTTTCTTT. Amino acid sequence: CASSSGQGQKKAFF.

To note about this clone: The sample has other DNA sequences that encode this CDR3 too. The J gene is TRBJ2-3, the V gene TRBV7-9; 8 nucleotides agree with TRBD2. The length of the CDR3 is 16 residues. V gave up 1 base and J gave up 3 bases; unmatched junction bases: 6. CDR1 is SEHNR, CDR2 FQNEAQ, per germline (reference sequence). In DNA, the CDR3 is TGTGCCAGCAGCTTAGACCTAGCGGGCAGAACAGATACGCAGTATTTT. This gives the protein CASSLDLAGRTDTQYF.

This clone was counted a few times. The V call is TRBV6-5, the J call TRBJ1-1; unclear D gene. The CDR3 totals 13 residues. The V end was cut by 7 bases, the J end by 0 bases, with 9 bases between. Germline lookup yields CDR1 MNHEY and CDR2 SVGAGI. The CDR3 nucleotides read TGTGCCAGCAAAGTGGGAGTGAACACTGAAGCTTTCTTT. Its translation: CASKVGVNTEAFF.

The chain joins TRBV7-8 to TRBJ1-2; no clear D. In germline, CDR1 is SGHVS, CDR2 FQNEAQ. The V end lost 0 bases, the J end lost 0 bases, and 11 bases lay between the germline ends. The CDR3 is 16 amino acids. The CDR3 nucleotides are TGTGCCAGCAGCTTAGCAAGGGCCGGGGCTAACTATGGCTACACCTTC. As protein: CASSLARAGANYGYTF.

This clone appeared a few times. This sequence joins TRBV6-1 and TRBJ2-7; D unresolved. Germline-derived CDR1 and CDR2 are MNHNS and SASEGT. The V gene lost 0 bases and the J gene lost 0 bases, with 12 bases spanning the gap. This CDR3 is 16 amino acids long. The CDR3 is CASSEAGAASSYEQYF. The DNA of the CDR3 is TGTGCCAGCAGTGAAGCAGGCGCAGCGAGCTCCTACGAGCAGTACTTC.

This clone was found a few times. The chain joins TRBV11-3 to TRBJ1-1; tentative D call: TRBD1 (5 bases). The CDR3 runs to 16 residues. CDR1 and CDR2 from the germline V gene are SGHNT and YENEEA. Trimming pared 5 bases from V and 4 bases from J, leaving 20 bases between. CDR3 nucleotides: TGTGCCAGCAGCCTGGGACGGAACGCCCTGGGCACTGAAGCTTTCTTT. It codes for CASSLGRNALGTEAFF.

J is TRBJ1-3 and V is TRBV7-2; D is possibly TRBD1 (6 bases). V lost 3 bases to trimming and J lost 0 bases, with 9 bases between them. The germline V gene has CDR1 SGHTA and CDR2 FQGNSA. CDR3 size: 15 residues. In DNA form, the CDR3 reads TGTGCCAGCAGCTTCACCAGGGGCTCTGGAAACACCATATATTTT. It yields the protein CASSFTRGSGNTIYF.

The genes are TRBV23-1 and TRBJ2-2, with D maybe TRBD1 (6 bases). TRBV23-1 is an ORF, and what it does is uncertain. The CDR3 totals 16 residues. V lost 1 base to trimming and J lost 2 bases, with 11 bases between them. CDR3 loop: CASSQFRQDNTGELFF. The CDR3 nucleotides read TGCGCCAGCAGTCAATTCAGACAGGACAACACCGGGGAGCTGTTTTTT.

J is TRBJ2-3 and V is TRBV6-1, with D perhaps matching TRBD1 (6 bases). Trimming shortened V by 2 bases and J by 4 bases, and 10 bases separated the two germline ends. Germline V gene lookup returns CDR1 MNHNS and CDR2 SASEGT. This CDR3 has 14 amino acids. The CDR3 loop reads CASSEQGKADTQYF. Here the CDR3 DNA reads TGTGCCAGCAGTGAACAGGGGAAGGCAGATACGCAGTATTTT.

A word on this clone: The same CDR3 arises from other DNA sequences in this sample as well. This chain joins TRBV5-1 and TRBJ2-5, with D unresolved. CDR1 is SGHRS, CDR2 YFSETQ, per germline. V was shortened by 0 bases and J by 5 bases, with 2 bases between the two germline ends. This CDR3 is built from 11 residues. This CDR3 is CASSLDETQYF. In DNA form, the CDR3 reads TGCGCCAGCAGCTTGGACGAGACCCAGTACTTC.

This clone was recorded only once. The V and J genes are TRBV29-1 and TRBJ2-7; 12 positions agree with TRBD2. CDR3 length equals 17 residues. CDR1 is SQVTM and CDR2 is ANQGSEA in the germline V gene. V dropped 4 bases and J dropped 2; count of bases not matched to a gene: 12. The CDR3 sequence: CSVVPLAGGSVAYEQYF. In DNA, the CDR3 is TGCAGCGTTGTTCCACTAGCGGGAGGATCGGTCGCCTACGAGCAGTACTTC.

This chain links TRBV6-1 with TRBJ1-4, with 9 bases lining up with TRBD1. The CDR3 extends over 14 amino acids. Losses at the gene ends were 4 bases for V and 7 bases for J; bases not matched to a gene: 4. Germline CDR1 MNHNS, CDR2 SASEGT. In nucleotides, the CDR3 is TGTGCCAGCAGTGGGGACAGGGCCTCTGAAAAACTGTTTTTT. Its protein product is CASSGDRASEKLFF.

The chain joins TRBV27 to TRBJ1-2; 10 nucleotides agree with TRBD1. The CDR3 contains 15 residues. From germline, CDR1 is MNHEY and CDR2 SMNVEV (reference sequence). V dropped 5 bases and J dropped 5; count of bases not matched to a gene: 8. CDR3 sequence (DNA): TGTGCCAGCAGTCCCCTAGGACAGGGGGTTTATGGCTACACCTTC. Amino acid sequence: CASSPLGQGVYGYTF.

Comment on this clone: One junction end does not reproduce the germline sequence, and a read error may be involved. V gene TRBV7-9 combines with J gene TRBJ2-1; 7 bases map to TRBD1. Germline V gene data show CDR1 as SEHNR and CDR2 as FQNEAQ (reference sequence). The CDR3 extends over 13 amino acids. The chain's CDR3 is CASRFRTGGEQFF. As DNA, the CDR3 is TGTGCCAGCCGCTTCCGGACAGGCGGTGAGCAGTTCTTC. The full variable domain, in which reference TRBV7-9 and TRBJ2-1 provide the parts outside the CDR3, is DTGVSQNPRHKITKRGQNVTFRCDPISEHNRLYWYRQTLGQGPEFLTYFQNEAQLEKSRLLSDRFSAERPKGSFSTLEIQRTEQGDSAMYLCASRFRTGGEQFFGPGTRLTVL.

This chain links TRBV6-5 with TRBJ2-7; D unresolved. The CDR3 runs to 14 residues. Trimming shortened V by 0 bases and J by 3 bases, and 9 bases separated the two germline ends. Germline V CDR1 and CDR2: MNHEY, SVGAGI. The CDR3 spells CASSYSRPDYEQYF. CDR3 nucleotides: TGTGCCAGCAGTTACTCGCGTCCCGACTACGAGCAGTACTTC.

This clone has more than one count but fewer than ten. The chain combines TRBV6-6 with TRBJ1-2; unclear D gene. Germline CDR1 MNHNY, CDR2 SVGAGI (reference sequence). V dropped 0 bases and J dropped 5 bases, with 4 bases sitting between them. This CDR3 region has 12 residues. CDR3 region: CASSYSNYGYTF. Here the CDR3 DNA reads TGTGCCAGCAGTTACTCGAATTATGGCTACACCTTC.